The 19 T cell receptor beta chains reported below all come from one sample, sequenced in a study of shared T cell receptors in the human thymus. This table comes from immunoSEQ multiplex PCR, and its TCRdb copy is limited to in-frame clones, with some not included. The sample includes about 400,000 clones, more than 85% of them seen just once. The sequenced sample consisted of thymocytes. These receptor sequences come from a human donor.

The rearrangement joins TRBV14 to TRBJ2-2, with D possibly matching TRBD1 (5 bases). V was clipped by 0 bases and J by 0 bases, with 14 bases between them. CDR1 and CDR2 (germline): SGHDN, FVKESK. CDR3 length: 18 amino acids. CDR3 bases: TGTGCCAGCAGCCAAGATGGGGTGCAGGGCTCGAACACCGGGGAGCTGTTTTTT. Translating it yields CASSQDGVQGSNTGELFF.

J is TRBJ1-3 and V is TRBV18; D ambiguous. Per the germline V gene, CDR1 is KGHSH and CDR2 is LQKENI. The CDR3 is 13 amino acids. V gave up 6 bases and J gave up 2 bases, with 8 bases separating them. The CDR3 spells CASSKGTGNTIYF. The CDR3 DNA reads as TGTGCCAGCTCGAAAGGAACTGGAAACACCATATATTTT.

The chain has TRBV2 and TRBJ2-4, with 12 bases fitting TRBD1. The CDR3 runs to 18 residues. With 6 bases clipped from V and 0 bases from J, the junction kept 9 bases outside the gene matches. Germline CDR1 reads SNHLY; CDR2 reads FYNNEI. The CDR3: CASRGPGQGALAKNIQYF. CDR3 in DNA: TGTGCCAGCAGGGGGCCGGGACAGGGGGCACTAGCCAAAAACATTCAGTACTTC. The entire variable domain, with the rest obtained from reference TRBV2 and TRBJ2-4, is as follows: EPEVTQTPSHQVTQMGQEVILRCVPISNHLYFYWYRQILGQKVEFLVSFYNNEISEKSEIFDDQFSVERPDGSNFTLKIRSTKLEDSAMYFCASRGPGQGALAKNIQYFGAGTRLSVL.

The chain couples TRBV5-1 to TRBJ1-4; 11 positions agree with TRBD1. The V gene end was trimmed by 4 bases and the J gene end by 0 bases; junction bases not matched to a gene: 2. This CDR3 region has 16 residues. The germline V gene encodes CDR1 SGHRS and CDR2 YFSETQ. The CDR3 loop is CASSGTGGTTNEKLFF. CDR3 coding DNA: TGCGCCAGCAGCGGGACAGGGGGAACAACTAATGAAAAACTGTTTTTT.

The chain links TRBV7-3 to TRBJ2-1; tentatively, D is TRBD1 or TRBD2 (6 bases each). The germline gives CDR1 SGHTA, CDR2 FQGTGA. V shed 8 bases and J shed 5 bases, with 16 bases lying between them. The CDR3 sequence is 14 residues long. This chain's CDR3 is CASAHGGGNNEQFF. CDR3 nucleotide sequence: TGTGCCAGCGCCCACGGGGGCGGTAACAATGAGCAGTTCTTC.

This clone was seen a single time. This sequence joins TRBV15 and TRBJ2-1; TRBD1 aligns across 8 bases. Germline CDR1 reads LNHNV; CDR2 reads YYDKDF (reference sequence). Trimming cost V 5 bases and J 6 bases; bases outside gene matches: 9. The CDR3 is made up of 15 amino acids. The CDR3 region is CATSGRDRWFNEQFF. The CDR3 DNA sequence: TGTGCCACCAGCGGCCGGGACAGGTGGTTCAATGAGCAGTTCTTC. Complete variable domain (other parts from reference TRBV15 and TRBJ2-1): DAMVIQNPRYQVTQFGKPVTLSCSQTLNHNVMYWYQQKSSQAPKLLFHYYDKDFNNEADTPDNFQSRRPNTSFCFLDIRSPGLGDTAMYLCATSGRDRWFNEQFFGPGTRLTVL.

V is TRBV28 and J is TRBJ2-1, with D uncertain. This CDR3 contains 15 residues. From germline, CDR1 is MDHEN and CDR2 SYDVKM. V dropped 2 bases and J dropped 7 bases, with 15 bases sitting between them. The CDR3 DNA reads TGTGCCAGCAGTTTAAGAGAAGGGAATAATAATGAGCAGTTCTTC. It yields the protein CASSLREGNNNEQFF.

The chain couples TRBV5-1 to TRBJ2-2; maybe TRBD2 (5 bases). The germline V and J ends were trimmed by 4 bases and 4 bases, with 14 bases remaining between them. Germline V gene lookup returns CDR1 SGHRS and CDR2 YFSETQ. This CDR3 comprises 15 residues. CDR3 protein: CASSPRAEGTGELFF. The CDR3 region has the DNA TGCGCCAGCAGCCCTCGGGCAGAGGGCACCGGGGAGCTGTTTTTT.

The genes are TRBV28 and TRBJ2-7; D remains ambiguous. The CDR3 is 14 residues long. V was clipped by 5 bases and J by 3 bases, with 14 bases between them. Germline CDR1 reads MDHEN; CDR2 reads SYDVKM. The CDR3 spells CASSRGERHYEQYF. The CDR3 coding sequence is TGTGCCAGCAGTCGTGGAGAACGCCACTACGAGCAGTACTTC.

The CDR3 spells CASSLSEGNQPQHF. CDR3 coding DNA: TGCGCCAGCAGCCTTTCTGAAGGCAATCAGCCCCAGCATTTT. The chain carries TRBV4-3 and TRBJ1-5; D ambiguous. Per the germline V gene, CDR1 is LGHNA and CDR2 is YSLEER. The CDR3 has 14 amino acids. Trimming shortened V by 4 bases and J by 2 bases, and 9 bases separated the two germline ends.

The V gene is TRBV6-1, the J gene TRBJ1-2, with D perhaps TRBD1 (6 bases). Germline CDR1 MNHNS, CDR2 SASEGT. Trimming removed 6 bases from V and 2 bases from J, with 13 bases in between. The CDR3 runs 14 residues. The DNA of the CDR3 is TGTGCCAGCAGCGACGTGCAGGGGAACTATGGCTACACCTTC. Translation gives CASSDVQGNYGYTF.

The rearrangement joins TRBV7-6 to TRBJ2-7; 7 nucleotides line up with TRBD1. There are 16 residues in the CDR3. V was pared by 5 bases and J by 0 bases, with 10 bases of the junction left unmatched. CDR1 is SGHVS, CDR2 FNYEAQ, per germline. The CDR3 region has the DNA TGTGCCAGCAGCCCCGAGGACAGGATCACCTCCTACGAGCAGTACTTC. Its translation is CASSPEDRITSYEQYF.

This clone was recorded only once. The V gene is TRBV27, the J gene TRBJ2-3, with D tentatively TRBD1 or TRBD2 (6 bases each). The germline V and J ends were trimmed by 7 bases and 0 bases, with 17 bases remaining between them. The CDR3 has 16 residues. Looked up from germline, CDR1 is MNHEY and CDR2 is SMNVEV (reference sequence). In DNA form, the CDR3 reads TGTGCCAGCATCCCCCTGGGGGGCGCTAGCACAGATACGCAGTATTTT. Encoded protein: CASIPLGGASTDTQYF.

The V and J genes are TRBV5-1 and TRBJ2-7, with TRBD2 identical over 8 bases. The CDR3 totals 14 residues. CDR1 is SGHRS and CDR2 is YFSETQ in the germline V gene. The trim removed 2 bases at V and 6 bases at J, leaving 7 bases unmatched. The CDR3 spells CASSLPGGPGEQYF. The CDR3 DNA is TGCGCCAGCAGCTTACCGGGAGGGCCCGGCGAGCAGTACTTC.

The chain employs TRBV6-1 and TRBJ2-7; 11 bases agree with TRBD2. The J segment lost 3 bases and the V segment lost 4 bases, leaving 11 bases of the junction unmatched. CDR1 is MNHNS and CDR2 is SASEGT in the germline V gene. The CDR3 covers 17 residues. In DNA form, the CDR3 reads TGTGCCAGCAGTGGATCTAGCGGGAGGATAGTTCGCTACGAGCAGTACTTC. Its translation is CASSGSSGRIVRYEQYF.

The chain joins TRBV7-4 to TRBJ2-2, with 10 positions matching TRBD2. Germline V gene lookup returns CDR1 SGHVT and CDR2 SQSDAQ. CDR3 size: 17 residues. V was pared by 5 bases and J by 4 bases, with 10 bases of the junction left unmatched. CDR3 amino acids: CASSPAVEREGTGELFF. CDR3 nucleotides: TGTGCCAGCAGCCCCGCGGTTGAGCGGGAGGGCACCGGGGAGCTGTTTTTT.

CDR3 residues: CASSQEGLGLAVYEQYF. For the CDR3, the DNA is TGTGCCAGCAGCCAAGAGGGTTTAGGTCTAGCCGTGTACGAGCAGTACTTC. V and J are TRBV14 and TRBJ2-7; perhaps TRBD2 as D (5 bases). The V and J ends lost 0 bases and 4 bases respectively, with 19 bases between them. Per germline, CDR1 SGHDN and CDR2 FVKESK. CDR3 size: 17 residues. The full variable domain, with the rest looked up from reference TRBV14 and TRBJ2-7, is EAGVTQFPSHSVIEKGQTVTLRCDPISGHDNLYWYRRVMGKEIKFLLHFVKESKQDESGMPNNRFLAERTGGTYSTLKVQPAELEDSGVYFCASSQEGLGLAVYEQYFGPGTRLTVT.

The chain employs TRBV5-1 and TRBJ2-7; D remains unclear. The V end lost 3 bases, the J end lost 5 bases, and 12 bases lay between the germline ends. The CDR3 length is 13 residues. Germline V gene sequence: CDR1 SGHRS, CDR2 YFSETQ. The CDR3 DNA is TGCGCCAGCAGCTACAAAGGGCCGCACGAGCAGTACTTC. Amino acids: CASSYKGPHEQYF.

The chain couples TRBV7-8 to TRBJ2-7; 14 bases map to TRBD2. After removal of 0 bases from V and 5 bases from J, the junction contained 6 bases not matched to a gene. Germline CDR1 and CDR2: SGHVS and FQNEAQ. The CDR3 covers 17 residues. As DNA, the CDR3 is TGTGCCAGCAGCTTAGCGGGAGGACTAGCGGGAGGCCACGAGCAGTACTTC. Translated, it gives CASSLAGGLAGGHEQYF.